This passage covers 32 T cell receptor beta chains from one sample sequenced in a study of T cell changes during pregnancy in multiple sclerosis. Method: immunoSEQ multiplex PCR; TCRdb's copy keeps in-frame clones and lacks some. The sample lists almost 50,000 clones, almost 95% occurring once. This specimen consisted of CD4+ T cells from peripheral blood mononuclear cells, obtained in the second trimester of pregnancy. These TCRs come from a female donor in good health, enrolled as a control in a pregnancy study.

This sequence joins TRBV30 and TRBJ2-7; 12 nucleotides match TRBD1. This CDR3 contains 15 residues. The trim removed 1 base at V and 7 bases at J, leaving 8 bases unmatched. Germline loops: CDR1 GTSNPN, CDR2 SVGIG (reference sequence). The CDR3 is CAWSAPGQGAAEQYF. The CDR3 coding sequence is TGTGCCTGGAGTGCACCGGGACAGGGGGCGGCGGAGCAGTACTTC.

V usage is TRBV27 and J usage is TRBJ2-1; TRBD2 aligns across 13 bases. Losses at the gene ends were 6 bases for V and 5 bases for J; bases not matched to a gene: 7. This CDR3 spans 16 amino acids. CDR1 and CDR2 (germline): MNHEY, SMNVEV (reference sequence). The CDR3 is CASSPLLAGGNNEQFF. CDR3 nucleotide sequence: TGTGCCAGCAGCCCTCTACTAGCGGGGGGGAACAATGAGCAGTTCTTC.

The V call is TRBV5-4, the J call TRBJ1-1; 11 bases line up with TRBD1. The germline V gene has CDR1 SGHNT and CDR2 YYREEE (reference sequence). Trimming at V came to 0 bases and at J to 2 bases, leaving 6 bases not matched to a gene. The CDR3 has 17 amino acids. Here the CDR3 reads CASSLGGQGAINTEAFF. The CDR3 DNA reads as TGTGCCAGCAGCTTGGGCGGACAGGGGGCTATAAACACTGAAGCTTTCTTT.

The rearrangement links TRBV7-3 to TRBJ1-2, with TRBD1 matching 7 bases. J was trimmed by 7 bases and V by 5 bases; bases with no gene match: 4. From germline, CDR1 is SGHTA and CDR2 FQGTGA. This CDR3 has 12 amino acids. The CDR3 region is CASSLDRAGYTF. The CDR3 nucleotides are TGTGCCAGCAGCCTTGACAGGGCTGGCTACACCTTC.

This clone was counted many times. The chain uses TRBV7-3 and TRBJ2-7, with 9 bases fitting TRBD1. Germline V gene sequence: CDR1 SGHTA, CDR2 FQGTGA. The CDR3 has 15 residues. V shed 5 bases and J 7 bases; nucleotides not matched to a gene: 12. The CDR3 reads CASSPNTGTGIEQYF. As DNA, the CDR3 is TGTGCCAGCAGCCCCAACACCGGGACAGGGATAGAGCAGTACTTC.

The chain's CDR3 is CASTTQGVGTGELFF. CDR3 coding DNA: TGCGCCAGCACCACCCAGGGGGTGGGCACCGGGGAGCTGTTTTTT. The J gene is TRBJ2-2, the V gene TRBV5-1, with 7 bases that match TRBD1. The CDR3 totals 15 residues. Germline V gene data show CDR1 as SGHRS and CDR2 as YFSETQ. The trim removed 6 bases at V and 4 bases at J, leaving 9 bases unmatched.

The V and J genes are TRBV10-3 and TRBJ2-2, with TRBD2 matching over 14 bases. This CDR3 is built from 18 residues. Looked up from germline, CDR1 is ENHRY and CDR2 is SYGVKD. J was trimmed by 4 bases and V by 6 bases; bases with no gene match: 10. This CDR3 reads CAIRRRLAGGLGTGELFF. In nucleotides, the CDR3 is TGTGCCATCAGGCGAAGACTAGCGGGGGGGCTTGGCACCGGGGAGCTGTTTTTT.

The J gene is TRBJ1-6, the V gene TRBV9; 7 nucleotides align to TRBD1. The CDR3 consists of 14 residues. The V segment lost 0 bases and the J segment 8 bases; nucleotides outside the gene matches: 2. Germline V lookup: CDR1 SGDLS, CDR2 YYNGEE. The CDR3 here is CASSVADRYSPLHF. For the CDR3, the DNA is TGTGCCAGCAGCGTAGCGGACAGGTATTCACCCCTCCACTTT.

The chain uses TRBV23-1 and TRBJ2-1; 9 nucleotides align to TRBD2. TRBV23-1 qualifies as an ORF whose function is uncertain. V trimming: 2 bases; J trimming: 7 bases; junction bases outside the gene matches: 18. This CDR3 comprises 19 residues. CDR3 amino acids: CASSQRYRVPRGGINEQFF. The CDR3 DNA follows: TGCGCCAGCAGTCAACGTTACAGGGTCCCGCGGGGGGGCATTAATGAGCAGTTCTTC.

The chain has TRBV19 and TRBJ2-3; D gene ambiguous. The CDR3 spans 11 residues. Looked up from germline, CDR1 is LNHDA and CDR2 is SQIVND (reference sequence). Trimming stripped 7 bases from V and 8 bases from J, with 10 bases between. CDR3 nucleotides: TGTGCCAGTACCAGAAGTGGTACGCAGTATTTT. Translated: CASTRSGTQYF.

V and J are TRBV11-3 and TRBJ1-5; tentative D call: TRBD1 (5 bases). Trimming took off 2 bases at V and 3 bases at J, with 14 bases between the two ends. This CDR3 has 16 residues. Looked up from germline, CDR1 is SGHNT and CDR2 is YENEEA. CDR3 sequence reads: CASSLKDKLINQPQHF. The DNA for the CDR3 is TGTGCCAGCAGCTTAAAGGACAAGCTTATCAATCAGCCCCAGCATTTT.

The genes are TRBV4-2 and TRBJ1-6; D might be TRBD1 (5 bases). Germline V gene data show CDR1 as LGHNA and CDR2 as YNFKEQ. The V end lost 2 bases, the J end lost 5 bases, and 16 bases lay between the germline ends. The CDR3 length is 17 residues. The CDR3, as DNA: TGTGCCAGCAGCCAAACCGTAAACAGGTGGGATAATTCACCCCTCCACTTT. Its protein is CASSQTVNRWDNSPLHF.

V and J are TRBV7-2 and TRBJ1-4; 7 nucleotides agree with TRBD1. Germline-derived CDR1 and CDR2 are SGHTA and FQGNSA. The CDR3 loop spans 16 amino acids. Trimming cost V 5 bases and J 5 bases; bases outside gene matches: 11. The DNA of the CDR3 is TGTGCCAGCAGCCGACCCTCAGGGGGTGGGAATGAAAAACTGTTTTTT. The encoded protein is CASSRPSGGGNEKLFF.

A word on this clone: This sample includes further DNA sequences coding for the same CDR3. This sequence joins TRBV7-9 and TRBJ1-4; the match to TRBD1 covers 9 bases. V shed 5 bases and J 8 bases; nucleotides not matched to a gene: 6. Looked up from germline, CDR1 is SEHNR and CDR2 is FQNEAQ (reference sequence). The CDR3 sequence is 14 residues long. The CDR3 here is CASSLGQGNEKLFF. CDR3 bases: TGTGCCAGCAGCCTGGGACAGGGAAACGAAAAACTGTTTTTT.

V gene TRBV6-1 combines with J gene TRBJ1-4; no firm D call. The CDR3 runs to 15 residues. Looked up from germline, CDR1 is MNHNS and CDR2 is SASEGT. Trimming cost V 1 base and J 1 base, with 7 bases left between them. CDR3 nucleotide sequence: TGTGCCAGCAGTGAAGGAGTTATAACTAATGAAAAACTGTTTTTT. This encodes CASSEGVITNEKLFF.

The chain carries TRBV7-2 and TRBJ1-3; D is undetermined. The germline V gene has CDR1 SGHTA and CDR2 FQGNSA. Trimming cost V 5 bases and J 1 base, with 12 bases left between them. The CDR3 extends over 15 amino acids. The CDR3, as DNA: TGTGCCAGCAGCCTTTACCGAGGGTCTGGAAACACCATATATTTT. It encodes CASSLYRGSGNTIYF.

The CDR3 is CASSLAGGIGAPMEQYF. The CDR3 nucleotides are TGTGCCAGCAGCTTAGCTGGCGGGATCGGTGCGCCTATGGAGCAGTACTTC. This chain uses TRBV7-9 with TRBJ2-7; a weak D match, TRBD2 (6 bases). The length of the CDR3 is 17 residues. Per the germline V gene, CDR1 is SEHNR and CDR2 is FQNEAQ (reference sequence). The V gene lost 0 bases and the J gene lost 7 bases, with 22 bases spanning the gap.

This clone appeared once. The rearrangement joins TRBV5-6 to TRBJ1-2; the D is unclear. The germline gives CDR1 SGHDT, CDR2 YYEEEE. V shed 5 bases and J shed 8 bases, with 19 bases lying between them. The CDR3 is made up of 14 amino acids. CDR3 loop: CASRPGKGSLGYTF. The CDR3 DNA sequence: TGTGCCAGCAGGCCGGGAAAGGGATCCCTAGGCTACACCTTC.

The chain combines TRBV19 with TRBJ1-5; the D gene is possibly TRBD1 (5 bases). V was trimmed by 4 bases and J by 4 bases, leaving 14 bases between them. Germline V gene sequence: CDR1 LNHDA, CDR2 SQIVND (reference sequence). The CDR3 spans 15 residues. CDR3 sequence: CASSTTGGRNQPQHF. The CDR3 DNA reads TGTGCCAGTAGTACCACGGGGGGGAGGAATCAGCCCCAGCATTTT.

This clone occurred a few times. This rearrangement joins TRBV30 to TRBJ1-1; D remains ambiguous. Per the germline V gene, CDR1 is GTSNPN and CDR2 is SVGIG (reference sequence). V was shortened by 4 bases and J by 1 base, with 10 bases between the two germline ends. The CDR3 consists of 13 residues. The CDR3 here is CAWTLAGNTEAFF. The CDR3 nucleotides read TGTGCCTGGACCTTGGCGGGGAACACTGAAGCTTTCTTT.

The chain has TRBV5-4 and TRBJ1-2, with 8 bases matching TRBD1. The ends lost 0 bases at V and 7 bases at J; junction bases unmatched: 11. CDR3 length equals 16 residues. Per the germline V gene, CDR1 is SGHNT and CDR2 is YYREEE (reference sequence). CDR3 in amino acids: CASSLARGQAVGGYTF. For the CDR3, the DNA is TGTGCCAGCAGCTTGGCCAGGGGGCAGGCGGTGGGTGGCTACACCTTC.

The chain couples TRBV19 to TRBJ2-7, with a weak D call TRBD1 (6 bases). In germline, CDR1 is LNHDA, CDR2 SQIVND (reference sequence). The CDR3 totals 16 residues. V dropped 5 bases and J dropped 7 bases, with 24 bases sitting between them. The CDR3 DNA sequence: TGTGCCAGTAGTTCCTACTTCGACAGGAGTGTTGAGGAGCAGTACTTC. As protein: CASSSYFDRSVEEQYF.

The V and J genes are TRBV7-9 and TRBJ1-1; 11 bases fit TRBD1. This CDR3 spans 14 amino acids. The V and J ends lost 5 bases and 4 bases, in that order; junction bases with no gene match: 3. The germline V gene encodes CDR1 SEHNR and CDR2 FQNEAQ (reference sequence). CDR3 nucleotides: TGTGCCAGCAGCCAAGGGACAGGGGGCACTGAAGCTTTCTTT. Encoded protein: CASSQGTGGTEAFF.

The gene calls are TRBV30 and TRBJ1-4; TRBD1 aligns across 7 bases. The germline V gene has CDR1 GTSNPN and CDR2 SVGIG (reference sequence). Trimming cost V 5 bases and J 5 bases; bases outside gene matches: 8. CDR3 length: 14 amino acids. Here the CDR3 DNA reads TGTGCCTGGGAAACAGGGGTCCAGAATGAAAAACTGTTTTTT. It specifies CAWETGVQNEKLFF. The entire variable domain, with the rest obtained from reference TRBV30 and TRBJ1-4, is as follows: SQTIHQWPATLVQPVGSPLSLECTVEGTSNPNLYWYRQAAGRGLQLLFYSVGIGQISSEVPQNLSASRPQDRQFILSSKKLLLSDSGFYLCAWETGVQNEKLFFGSGTQLSVL.

The CDR3 here is CASSWDSINSYEQYF. CDR3 DNA: TGTGCCAGCAGTTGGGACAGCATCAACTCCTACGAGCAGTACTTC. The rearrangement links TRBV6-5 to TRBJ2-7; TRBD1 matches 7 bases. The CDR3 loop spans 15 amino acids. The V segment lost 4 bases and the J segment 0 bases; nucleotides outside the gene matches: 6. Per germline, CDR1 MNHEY and CDR2 SVGAGI.

This clone was recorded once. This chain connects TRBV7-2 to TRBJ2-3; 7 nucleotides align to TRBD2. CDR1 and CDR2 from the germline V gene are SGHTA and FQGNSA. The CDR3 has 15 amino acids. The junction had 6 bases not matched to a gene; V was cut back by 0 bases and J by 6 bases. CDR3 sequence reads: CASSLASGGFDTQYF. The DNA for the CDR3 is TGTGCCAGCAGCTTAGCGTCGGGGGGATTCGATACGCAGTATTTT.

The V call is TRBV30, the J call TRBJ2-3; a possible D gene is TRBD2 (6 bases). The V gene lost 5 bases and the J gene lost 0 bases, with 9 bases spanning the gap. Looked up from germline, CDR1 is GTSNPN and CDR2 is SVGIG (reference sequence). The CDR3 runs 13 residues. CDR3 bases: TGTGCCTGGCTCCGGGGGAGCACAGATACGCAGTATTTT. It specifies CAWLRGSTDTQYF.

This clone has only one observation. This rearrangement joins TRBV7-2 to TRBJ1-5, with 7 bases aligning to TRBD1. There are 13 residues in the CDR3. Trimming removed 5 bases from V and 10 bases from J; junction bases left unmatched: 8. Germline V gives CDR1 SGHTA, CDR2 FQGNSA. The DNA of the CDR3 is TGTGCCAGCAGCCCGGGACAGAGCATCCCCCAGCATTTT. This sequence encodes CASSPGQSIPQHF.

This chain links TRBV18 with TRBJ1-2; 7 positions agree with TRBD1. The CDR3 has 18 residues. Germline V lookup: CDR1 KGHSH, CDR2 LQKENI. The junction had 17 bases not matched to a gene; V was cut back by 3 bases and J by 4 bases. For the CDR3, the DNA is TGTGCCAGCTCACCGCCATTCAAATTTCAGGGGGAAGGCTATGGCTACACCTTC. Protein product: CASSPPFKFQGEGYGYTF.

This clone occurred once. J is TRBJ2-7 and V is TRBV29-1; 10 bases are a match to TRBD1. With V trimmed by 6 bases and J by 2 bases, 10 bases remained unmatched. This CDR3 has 15 residues. CDR1 SQVTM and CDR2 ANQGSEA come from the germline V gene. The CDR3 spells CSVKIGQGETYEQYF. The CDR3, as DNA: TGCAGCGTGAAAATCGGACAGGGGGAAACCTACGAGCAGTACTTC.

The chain's CDR3 is CASRKETGTGRNQPQHF. CDR3 coding DNA: TGCGCCAGCAGGAAAGAGACAGGGACAGGGAGAAATCAGCCCCAGCATTTT. The genes are TRBV10-1 and TRBJ1-5; 9 bases map to TRBD1. The CDR3 has 17 residues. V shed 6 bases, J shed 4 bases, and the junction held 13 bases outside the gene matches. Germline V lookup: CDR1 WNHNN, CDR2 SYGVQD (reference sequence).

The rearrangement uses TRBV7-3 and TRBJ2-7; perhaps TRBD1 as D (5 bases). V lost 1 base, J lost 4 bases, and 14 bases lay in between. Germline CDR1 and CDR2: SGHTA and FQGTGA. The CDR3 runs to 15 residues. The CDR3 region has the DNA TGTGCCAGCAGCTTAAAGGGGTCTGGAGATTACGAGCAGTACTTC. Protein sequence: CASSLKGSGDYEQYF. Full variable domain (rest looked up from reference TRBV7-3 and TRBJ2-7): GAGVSQTPSNKVTEKGKYVELRCDPISGHTALYWYRQSLGQGPEFLIYFQGTGAADDSGLPNDRFFAVRPEGSVSTLKIQRTERGDSAVYLCASSLKGSGDYEQYFGPGTRLTVT.